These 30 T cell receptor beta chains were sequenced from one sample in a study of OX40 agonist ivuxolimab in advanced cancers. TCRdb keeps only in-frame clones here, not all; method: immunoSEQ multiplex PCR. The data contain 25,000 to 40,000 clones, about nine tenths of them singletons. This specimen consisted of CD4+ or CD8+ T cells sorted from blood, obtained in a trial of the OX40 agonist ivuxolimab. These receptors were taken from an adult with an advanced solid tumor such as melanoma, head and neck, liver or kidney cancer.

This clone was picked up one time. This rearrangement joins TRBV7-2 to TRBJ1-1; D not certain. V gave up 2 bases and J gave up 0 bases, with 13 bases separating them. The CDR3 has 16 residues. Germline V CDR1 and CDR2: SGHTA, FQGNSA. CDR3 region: CASSLRTVDMNTEAFF. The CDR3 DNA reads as TGTGCCAGCAGCTTAAGGACGGTGGATATGAACACTGAAGCTTTCTTT. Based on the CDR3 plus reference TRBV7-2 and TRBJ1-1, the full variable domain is GAGVSQSPSNKVTEKGKDVELRCDPISGHTALYWYRQSLGQGLEFLIYFQGNSAPDKSGLPSDRFSAERTGGSVSTLTIQRTQQEDSAVYLCASSLRTVDMNTEAFFGQGTRLTVV.

CDR3 nucleotides: TGTGCCAGCAGCGGGGGACTAGCAGACCTACGGACCCAGTACTTC. It encodes CASSGGLADLRTQYF. J is TRBJ2-5 and V is TRBV13; 9 nucleotides align to TRBD2. The CDR3 sequence is 15 residues long. Germline assignment: CDR1 PRHDT and CDR2 FYEKMQ (reference sequence). Trimming at V came to 5 bases and at J to 7 bases, leaving 11 bases not matched to a gene.

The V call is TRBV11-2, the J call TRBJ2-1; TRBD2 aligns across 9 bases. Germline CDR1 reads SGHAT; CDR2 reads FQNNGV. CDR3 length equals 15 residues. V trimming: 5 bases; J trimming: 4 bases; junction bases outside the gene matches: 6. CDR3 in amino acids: CASSQEREEYNEQFF. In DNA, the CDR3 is TGTGCCAGCAGCCAAGAGCGGGAGGAATACAATGAGCAGTTCTTC.

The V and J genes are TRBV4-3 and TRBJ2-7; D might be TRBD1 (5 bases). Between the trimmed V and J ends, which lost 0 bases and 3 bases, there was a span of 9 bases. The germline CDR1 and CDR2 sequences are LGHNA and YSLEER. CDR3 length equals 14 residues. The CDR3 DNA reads TGCGCCAGCAGCCAAGATTCCGACAGCTACGAGCAGTACTTC. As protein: CASSQDSDSYEQYF.

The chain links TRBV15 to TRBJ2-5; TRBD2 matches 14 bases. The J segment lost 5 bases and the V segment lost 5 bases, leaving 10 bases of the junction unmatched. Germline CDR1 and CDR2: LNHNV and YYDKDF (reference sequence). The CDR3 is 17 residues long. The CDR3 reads CATSVTSGRALMETQYF. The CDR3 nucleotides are TGTGCCACCAGCGTGACTAGCGGGAGGGCCCTCATGGAGACCCAGTACTTC.

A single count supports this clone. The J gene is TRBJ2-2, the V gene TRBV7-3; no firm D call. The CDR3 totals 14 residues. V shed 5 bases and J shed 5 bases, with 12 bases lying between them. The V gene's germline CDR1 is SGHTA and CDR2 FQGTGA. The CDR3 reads CASSPHLGTGELFF. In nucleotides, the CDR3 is TGTGCCAGCAGCCCCCATTTGGGAACCGGGGAGCTGTTTTTT.

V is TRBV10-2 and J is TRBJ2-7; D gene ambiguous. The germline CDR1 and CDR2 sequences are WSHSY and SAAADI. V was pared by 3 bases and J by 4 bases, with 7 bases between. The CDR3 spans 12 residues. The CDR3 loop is CASSERIYEQYV. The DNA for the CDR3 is TGCGCCAGCAGTGAACGAATTTACGAGCAGTACGTC.

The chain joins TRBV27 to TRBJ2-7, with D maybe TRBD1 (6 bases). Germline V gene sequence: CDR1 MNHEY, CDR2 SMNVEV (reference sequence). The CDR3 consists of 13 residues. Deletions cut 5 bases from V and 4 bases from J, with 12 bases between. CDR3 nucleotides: TGTGCCAGCAGTGCCTACAGGGCTTACGAGCAGTACTTC. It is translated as CASSAYRAYEQYF.

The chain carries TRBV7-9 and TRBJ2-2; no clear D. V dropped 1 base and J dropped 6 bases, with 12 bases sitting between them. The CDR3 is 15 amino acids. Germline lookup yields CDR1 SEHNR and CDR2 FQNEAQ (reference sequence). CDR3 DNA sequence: TGTGCCAGCAGCTTAGAACAGAGGTTCTCCGGGGAGCTGTTTTTT. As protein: CASSLEQRFSGELFF.

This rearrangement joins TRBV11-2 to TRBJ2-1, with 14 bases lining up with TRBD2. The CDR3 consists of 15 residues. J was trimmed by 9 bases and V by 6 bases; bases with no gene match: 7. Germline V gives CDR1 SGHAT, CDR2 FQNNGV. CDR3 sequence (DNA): TGTGCCAGCAGAACGGGACTAGCGGGGGTGGGTGAGCAGTTCTTC. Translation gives CASRTGLAGVGEQFF.

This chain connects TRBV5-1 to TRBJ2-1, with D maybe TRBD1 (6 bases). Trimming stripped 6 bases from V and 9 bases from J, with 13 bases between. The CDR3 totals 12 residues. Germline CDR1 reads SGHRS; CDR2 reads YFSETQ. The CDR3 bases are TGCGCCAGCAATTCAGGGGAGAGTGAGCAGTTCTTC. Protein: CASNSGESEQFF.

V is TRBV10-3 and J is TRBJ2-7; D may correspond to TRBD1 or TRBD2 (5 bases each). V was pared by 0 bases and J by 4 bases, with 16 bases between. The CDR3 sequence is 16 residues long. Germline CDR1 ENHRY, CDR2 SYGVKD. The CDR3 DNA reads TGTGCCATCAGTGAGTCCAGGGACCTGAGGATATACGAGCAGTACTTC. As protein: CAISESRDLRIYEQYF.

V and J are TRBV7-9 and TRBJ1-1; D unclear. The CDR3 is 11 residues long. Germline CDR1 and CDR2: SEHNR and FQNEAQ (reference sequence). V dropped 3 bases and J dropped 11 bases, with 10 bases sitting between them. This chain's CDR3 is CASSFGPDAFF. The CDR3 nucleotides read TGTGCCAGCAGCTTTGGACCAGACGCTTTCTTT.

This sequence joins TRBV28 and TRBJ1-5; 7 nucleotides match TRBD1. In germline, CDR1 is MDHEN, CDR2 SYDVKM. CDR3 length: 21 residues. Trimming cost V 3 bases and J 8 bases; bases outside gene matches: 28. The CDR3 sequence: CASSFPPLGVDREELLEPQHF. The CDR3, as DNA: TGTGCCAGCAGTTTCCCTCCCCTGGGGGTTGACAGGGAGGAACTTTTGGAGCCCCAGCATTTT.

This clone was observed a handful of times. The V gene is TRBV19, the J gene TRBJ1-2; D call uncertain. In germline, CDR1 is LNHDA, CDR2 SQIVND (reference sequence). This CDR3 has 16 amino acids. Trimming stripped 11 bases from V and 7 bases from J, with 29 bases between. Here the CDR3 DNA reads TGTGCCGCGAACCCCAATCCCACATCCCACGTTGGTGGCTACACCTTC. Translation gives CAANPNPTSHVGGYTF.

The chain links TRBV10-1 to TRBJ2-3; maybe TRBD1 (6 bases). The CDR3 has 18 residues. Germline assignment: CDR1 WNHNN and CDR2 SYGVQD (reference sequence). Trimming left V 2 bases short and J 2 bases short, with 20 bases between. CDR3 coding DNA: TGCGCCAGCAGTGAGGATCAGGGTCAGGGGACGTCCACAGATACGCAGTATTTT. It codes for CASSEDQGQGTSTDTQYF.

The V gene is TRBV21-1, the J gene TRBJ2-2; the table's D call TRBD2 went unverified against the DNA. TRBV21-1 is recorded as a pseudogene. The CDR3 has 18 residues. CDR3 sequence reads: CASSKVVWFTQNTGELFF. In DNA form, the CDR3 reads TGTGCCAGCAGCAAAGTTGTATGGTTCACTCAGAACACCGGGGAGCTGTTTTTT.

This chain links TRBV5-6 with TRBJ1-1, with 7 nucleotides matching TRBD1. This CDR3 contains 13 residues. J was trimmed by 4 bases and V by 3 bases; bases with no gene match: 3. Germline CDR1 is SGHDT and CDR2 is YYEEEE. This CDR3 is CASSSTGFTEAFF. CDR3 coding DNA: TGTGCCAGCAGCTCGACAGGGTTCACTGAAGCTTTCTTT.

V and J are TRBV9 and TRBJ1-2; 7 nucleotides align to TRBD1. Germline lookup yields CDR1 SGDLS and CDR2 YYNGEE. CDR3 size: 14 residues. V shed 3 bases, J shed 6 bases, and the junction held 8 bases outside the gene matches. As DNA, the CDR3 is TGTGCCAGCAGCGCTCCGGACAGGATCGATGGCTACACCTTC. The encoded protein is CASSAPDRIDGYTF.

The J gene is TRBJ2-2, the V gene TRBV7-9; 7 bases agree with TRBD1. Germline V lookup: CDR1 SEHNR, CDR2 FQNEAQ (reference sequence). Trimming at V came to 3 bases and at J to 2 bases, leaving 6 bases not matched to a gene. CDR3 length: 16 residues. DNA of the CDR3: TGTGCCAGCAGCTTGGGCCAGGGGGAAAACACCGGGGAGCTGTTTTTT. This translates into CASSLGQGENTGELFF.

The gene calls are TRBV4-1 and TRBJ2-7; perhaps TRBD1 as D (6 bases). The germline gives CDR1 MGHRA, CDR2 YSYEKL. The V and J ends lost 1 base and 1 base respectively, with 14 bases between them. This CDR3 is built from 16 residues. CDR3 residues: CASSQGVRGKSYEQYV. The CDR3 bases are TGCGCCAGCAGCCAAGGAGTAAGGGGGAAATCCTACGAGCAGTACGTC.

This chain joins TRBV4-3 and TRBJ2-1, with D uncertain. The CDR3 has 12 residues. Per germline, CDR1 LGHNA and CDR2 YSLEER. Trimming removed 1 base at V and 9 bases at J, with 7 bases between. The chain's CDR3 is CASSQVLGEQFF. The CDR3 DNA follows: TGCGCCAGCAGCCAAGTTCTTGGTGAGCAGTTCTTC.

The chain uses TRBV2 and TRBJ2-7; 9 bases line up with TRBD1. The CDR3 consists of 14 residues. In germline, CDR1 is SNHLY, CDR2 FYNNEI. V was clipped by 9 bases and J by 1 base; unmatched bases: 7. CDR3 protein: CASPPTGGSYEQYV. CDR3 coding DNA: TGTGCCAGTCCGCCGACAGGGGGGTCCTACGAGCAGTACGTC.

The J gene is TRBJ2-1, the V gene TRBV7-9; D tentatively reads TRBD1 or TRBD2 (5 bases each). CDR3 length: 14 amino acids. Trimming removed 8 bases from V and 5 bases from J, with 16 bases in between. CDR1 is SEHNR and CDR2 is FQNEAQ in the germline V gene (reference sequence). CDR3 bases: TGTGCCAGCCGCATCAGGGCCGGGGACAATGAGCAGTTCTTC. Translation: CASRIRAGDNEQFF.

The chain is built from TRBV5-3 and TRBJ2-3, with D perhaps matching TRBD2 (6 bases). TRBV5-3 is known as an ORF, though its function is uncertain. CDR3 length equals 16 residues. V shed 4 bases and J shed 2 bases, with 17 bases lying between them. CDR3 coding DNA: TGTGCCAGAAGCCTTGATAGCGGAAGGGACACAGATACGCAGTATTTT. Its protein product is CARSLDSGRDTDTQYF.

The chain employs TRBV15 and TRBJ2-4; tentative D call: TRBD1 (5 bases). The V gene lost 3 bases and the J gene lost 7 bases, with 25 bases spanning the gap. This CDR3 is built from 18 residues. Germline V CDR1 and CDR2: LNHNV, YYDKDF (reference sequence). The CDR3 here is CATSSSWNKGVEDNIQYF. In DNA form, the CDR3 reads TGTGCCACCAGCAGTTCGTGGAATAAAGGGGTCGAGGATAACATTCAGTACTTC. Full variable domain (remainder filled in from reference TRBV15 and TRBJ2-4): DAMVIQNPRYQVTQFGKPVTLSCSQTLNHNVMYWYQQKSSQAPKLLFHYYDKDFNNEADTPDNFQSRRPNTSFCFLDIRSPGLGDTAMYLCATSSSWNKGVEDNIQYFGAGTRLSVL.

CDR3 protein: CASSFAGTGLTDTQYF. Here the CDR3 DNA reads TGTGCCAGCAGCTTCGCCGGGACAGGGCTGACAGATACGCAGTATTTT. The rearrangement links TRBV7-3 to TRBJ2-3, with 9 bases identical to TRBD1. Germline lookup yields CDR1 SGHTA and CDR2 FQGTGA. V trimming: 3 bases; J trimming: 3 bases; junction bases outside the gene matches: 7. The CDR3 covers 16 residues.

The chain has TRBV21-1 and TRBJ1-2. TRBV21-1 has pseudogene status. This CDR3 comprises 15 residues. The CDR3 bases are TGTGCCAGCAGCAAAGTTATTGGGGGGAGTAGTGGCTACACCTTC. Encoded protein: CASSKVIGGSSGYTF.

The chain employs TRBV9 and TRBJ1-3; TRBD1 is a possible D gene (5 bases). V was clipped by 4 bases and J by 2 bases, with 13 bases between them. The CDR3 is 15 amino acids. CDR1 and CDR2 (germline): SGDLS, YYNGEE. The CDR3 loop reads CASSPDGGTGNTIYF. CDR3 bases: TGTGCCAGCAGCCCCGATGGGGGGACTGGAAACACCATATATTTT. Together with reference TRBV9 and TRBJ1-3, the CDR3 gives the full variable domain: DSGVTQTPKHLITATGQRVTLRCSPRSGDLSVYWYQQSLDQGLQFLIQYYNGEERAKGNILERFSAQQFPDLHSELNLSSLELGDSALYFCASSPDGGTGNTIYFGEGSWLTVV.

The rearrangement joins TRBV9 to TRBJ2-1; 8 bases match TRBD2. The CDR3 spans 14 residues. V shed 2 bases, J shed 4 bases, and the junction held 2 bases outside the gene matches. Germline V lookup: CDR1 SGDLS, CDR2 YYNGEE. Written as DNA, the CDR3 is TGTGCCAGCAGCGTGGCTAGCGGGTACAATGAGCAGTTCTTC. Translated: CASSVASGYNEQFF.